Sequencing of this TCR beta chain was carried out in a study of blood T cell repertoires in COVID-19. This table comes from immunoSEQ multiplex PCR, and its TCRdb copy is limited to in-frame clones, with some not included. The repertoire has under 200,000 clones, more than 60% of them found once; the top ten carry 2.5% to 3.5%. The CDR3 loop spans 15 amino acids. Germline V gene data show CDR1 as SGHTA and CDR2 as FQGNSA. V shed 1 base, J shed 3 bases, and the junction held 6 bases outside the gene matches. Sample: peripheral blood. This clonotype was obtained from a man aged 65 to 79 with acute or convalescent COVID-19. The chain recombines TRBV7-2 with TRBJ2-7; 7 positions agree with TRBD2. The CDR3 sequence: CASSLVSSGVYEQYF. CDR3 DNA: TGTGCCAGCAGCTTAGTGTCCAGCGGGGTCTACGAGCAGTACTTC.